The T cell receptor beta chain described here comes from a study of T-cell memory formation after mild COVID-19. Study findings and constraints: The study found balanced CD4/CD8 in clones contracting day 15 to 85 and a CD4+ lean in later expanders.

CDR3 length equals 16 residues. J was trimmed by 1 base and V by 6 bases; bases with no gene match: 4. From germline, CDR1 is SGHTA and CDR2 FQGNSA. To note about this clonotype: As yet, its antigen is unknown.

Each CDR3 protein is one row after TCRdb ran MiXCR on the 5' RACE reads. This sample yields roughly 600,000 distinct CDR3 sequences, of which more than 15% are seen a single time; around 11% belongs to the top ten. Sequencing was performed on PBMCs or a T cell subset sorted from them (not recorded which). This receptor was taken from an adult woman who had mild COVID-19 (a few samples of this study predate the infection). Cell type and time point are not known. V is TRBV7-2 and J is TRBJ2-7; 15 nucleotides align to TRBD2. This CDR3 reads CASRPGLAGGSYEQYF. The CDR3, as DNA: TGTGCCAGCAGACCGGGACTAGCGGGGGGTTCCTACGAGCAGTACTTC.